This is a list of T cell receptor beta chains from one sample in a study of blood T cell repertoires in COVID-19. Assay used: immunoSEQ multiplex PCR; TCRdb lists only in-frame clones, some missing. The repertoire holds approximately 180,000 clones, with 80% to 90% as singletons. Sample: peripheral blood. The receptor set was obtained from a human donor with active or convalescent COVID-19. The donor label of this sample is uncertain. CDR3s include the opening cysteine and the closing phenylalanine or tryptophan. The order of the fields is D gene, J gene, V gene, clone size, CDR3 DNA, CDR3 protein. The D gene is left open where the match is weak. For some rows the clone size is stated as once, few or many, or as a class when expanded; others skip it.

D gene: NA; J gene: TRBJ1-5; V gene: TRBV15; clone size: NA; CDR3 DNA: TGTGCCACCAGCAGAGATTTATGGGGCACAGGGCGCAATCAGCCCCAGCATTTT; CDR3 protein: CATSRDLWGTGRNQPQHF
D gene: NA; J gene: TRBJ1-1; V gene: TRBV5-1; clone size: NA; CDR3 DNA: TGCGCCAGCAGCTTGTTCGGGGAGAACACTGAAGCTTTCTTT; CDR3 protein: CASSLFGENTEAFF
D gene: NA; J gene: TRBJ2-5; V gene: TRBV14; clone size: NA; CDR3 DNA: TGTGCCAGCAGCCAAGGGAGGATGACCCAGTACTTC; CDR3 protein: CASSQGRMTQYF
D gene: NA; J gene: TRBJ2-7; V gene: TRBV5-4; clone size: NA; CDR3 DNA: TGTGCCAGCAACCCTTCGGTAGAACCCGCCGAGCAGTACTTC; CDR3 protein: CASNPSVEPAEQYF
D gene: TRBD2; J gene: TRBJ2-1; V gene: TRBV5-1; clone size: NA; CDR3 DNA: TGCGCCAGCAGCTTGGGTCCGGGACCTAGCGGGAGGAACAATGAGCAGTTCTTC; CDR3 protein: CASSLGPGPSGRNNEQFF
D gene: NA; J gene: TRBJ2-7; V gene: TRBV7-6; clone size: NA; CDR3 DNA: TGTGCCAGCAGCGGGGAGACAGGTTTGGGATTATACGAGCAGTACTTC; CDR3 protein: CASSGETGLGLYEQYF
D gene: TRBD2; J gene: TRBJ2-1; V gene: TRBV2; clone size: once; CDR3 DNA: TGTGCCAGCAGTGAGACTCCCTTGCTTATAGCGGGGGCCTCCTACAATGAGCAGTTCTTC; CDR3 protein: CASSETPLLIAGASYNEQFF
D gene: NA; J gene: TRBJ1-5; V gene: TRBV5-1; clone size: once; CDR3 DNA: TGCGCCAGCAGCCCAAACAATCAGGGGAATCAGCCCCAGCATTTT; CDR3 protein: CASSPNNQGNQPQHF
D gene: TRBD2; J gene: TRBJ2-7; V gene: TRBV6-5; clone size: once; CDR3 DNA: TGTGCCAGCAGTCTAGGGACTAGCACCAACGAGCAGTACTTC; CDR3 protein: CASSLGTSTNEQYF
D gene: TRBD2; J gene: TRBJ2-1; V gene: TRBV6-1; clone size: once; CDR3 DNA: TGTGCCAGCAGTGAGCCTAGCGGGAGTAGCGATGAGCAGTTCTTC; CDR3 protein: CASSEPSGSSDEQFF
D gene: TRBD2; J gene: TRBJ2-2; V gene: TRBV29-1; clone size: NA; CDR3 DNA: TGCAGCGTTGAATGGACCCTTGGTAGCGGGGGGCCTCTAGGGGGGGAGCTGTTTTTT; CDR3 protein: CSVEWTLGSGGPLGGELFF
D gene: NA; J gene: TRBJ1-2; V gene: TRBV2; clone size: NA; CDR3 DNA: TGTGCCAGCAGCAAAGCCTCGGTTCGCTACACCTTC; CDR3 protein: CASSKASVRYTF